A single sample is the source of the 5 T cell receptor beta chains below, sequenced in a study of neoadjuvant anti-PD-1 for oral cavity cancer. The data were produced by immunoSEQ multiplex PCR, yet TCRdb's version contains in-frame clones alone and is incomplete. The sample contains 80,000 to 95,000 clones, 70% to 85% of which appear only once. This material consisted of PBMCs, taken before nivolumab (anti-PD-1) treatment. These receptors all stem from a person aged 35-80 years with oral cavity squamous cell carcinoma.

V usage is TRBV5-6 and J usage is TRBJ1-5; D possibly corresponds to TRBD1 (6 bases). This CDR3 has 15 amino acids. V lost 3 bases to trimming and J lost 2 bases, with 12 bases between them. Germline lookup yields CDR1 SGHDT and CDR2 YYEEEE. The CDR3 is CASSSQGRGNQPQHF. The CDR3 region has the DNA TGTGCCAGCAGCTCACAGGGAAGGGGCAATCAGCCCCAGCATTTT. The full variable domain, in which reference TRBV5-6 and TRBJ1-5 provide the parts outside the CDR3, is DAGVTQSPTHLIKTRGQQVTLRCSPKSGHDTVSWYQQALGQGPQFIFQYYEEEERQRGNFPDRFSGHQFPNYSSELNVNALLLGDSALYLCASSSQGRGNQPQHFGDGTRLSIL.

V and J are TRBV5-1 and TRBJ1-1, with D possibly matching TRBD1 (6 bases). Deletions cut 7 bases from V and 4 bases from J, with 17 bases between. Germline CDR1 and CDR2: SGHRS and YFSETQ. The CDR3 is made up of 14 amino acids. As DNA, the CDR3 is TGCGCCAGCGCTACAATACAGGGAAGCACTGAAGCTTTCTTT. Its protein product is CASATIQGSTEAFF.

This chain uses TRBV5-6 with TRBJ2-1, with TRBD2 matching over 7 bases. The CDR3 runs 14 residues. In germline, CDR1 is SGHDT, CDR2 YYEEEE. The ends lost 5 bases at V and 7 bases at J; junction bases unmatched: 9. The CDR3 protein is CASRLSGMGNEQFF. The DNA of the CDR3 is TGTGCCAGCAGACTAAGCGGGATGGGGAATGAGCAGTTCTTC.

This clone was counted a few times. V and J are TRBV6-1 and TRBJ2-1; a weak D match, TRBD2 (5 bases). The CDR3 has 13 amino acids. V lost 8 bases, J lost 6 bases, and 14 bases lay in between. Germline V gene data show CDR1 as MNHNS and CDR2 as SASEGT. In nucleotides, the CDR3 is TGTGCCAGCGTGCGGCGGGCCCTCAATGAGCAGTTCTTC. It codes for CASVRRALNEQFF.

The sample holds one count of this clone. This CDR3 reads CASSGAGLNTEAFF. Written as DNA, the CDR3 is TGTGCCAGCAGTGGGGCAGGGTTGAACACTGAAGCTTTCTTT. V and J are TRBV2 and TRBJ1-1; D is perhaps TRBD1 (5 bases). Trimming cost V 4 bases and J 0 bases, with 9 bases left between them. Germline V CDR1 and CDR2: SNHLY, FYNNEI. The CDR3 sequence is 14 residues long.